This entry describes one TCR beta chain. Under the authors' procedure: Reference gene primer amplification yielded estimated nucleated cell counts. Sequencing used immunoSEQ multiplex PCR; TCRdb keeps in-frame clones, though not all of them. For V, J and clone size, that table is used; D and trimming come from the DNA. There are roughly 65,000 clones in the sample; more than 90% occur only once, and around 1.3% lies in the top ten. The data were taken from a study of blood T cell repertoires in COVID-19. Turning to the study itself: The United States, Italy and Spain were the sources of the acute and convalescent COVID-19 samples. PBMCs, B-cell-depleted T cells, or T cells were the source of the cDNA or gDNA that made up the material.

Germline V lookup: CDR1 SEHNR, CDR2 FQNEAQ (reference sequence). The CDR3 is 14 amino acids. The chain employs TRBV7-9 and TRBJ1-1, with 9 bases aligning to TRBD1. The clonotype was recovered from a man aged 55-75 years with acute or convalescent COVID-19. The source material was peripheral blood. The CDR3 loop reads CAGTGRALNTEAFF. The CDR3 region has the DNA TGTGCTGGGACAGGGAGGGCCCTTAACACTGAAGCTTTCTTT.